This T cell receptor (beta chain) was identified during a study of shared clonotypes between healthy human individuals. Turning to the study itself: The donors, two women and a few men, were aged 18 to 49. CD8 memory received one plate per donor, CD8 naive two, CD4 memory three and CD4 naive three.

Libraries were prepared by immunoSEQ multiplex PCR; TCRdb keeps only in-frame clonotypes and omits some of them. The profile covers some 2,000,000 clones, with approximately 94% appearing a single time and roughly 0.13% taken by the ten largest. This clone appeared a few times. The antigen is not known. Other DNA variants within this sample encode the same CDR3. The CDR3 is made up of 14 amino acids. V lost 0 bases, J lost 5 bases, and 10 bases lay in between. Germline V gene lookup returns CDR1 MNHNY and CDR2 SVGAGI (reference sequence). General study findings and limits: Estimated richness values were generally larger in naive subsets than in memory subsets.

The specimen sequenced was naive CD4+ T cells sorted from blood. Subset here: CD45RA+ positively selected. This TCR was sampled from a man younger than 35 in good health. This chain links TRBV6-6 with TRBJ2-5, with a weak D call TRBD2 (5 bases). This CDR3 is CASSYSGGSETQYF. The CDR3, as DNA: TGTGCCAGCAGTTACTCGGGCGGGTCCGAGACCCAGTACTTC.